The T cell receptor beta chain under discussion was sequenced for a study of T cells in localized non-small cell lung cancer. The assay was immunoSEQ multiplex PCR, and TCRdb's table has in-frame clones only and misses some. Here the sample spans under 40,000 clones, around 73% being singletons. The CDR3 totals 16 residues. Germline values: CDR1 KGHSH, CDR2 LQKENI. Deletions cut 5 bases from V and 4 bases from J, with 15 bases between. This material consisted of peripheral blood, taken before any cancer treatment. This receptor was obtained from a male donor aged 60 or older with stage II squamous cell lung carcinoma. The chain joins TRBV18 to TRBJ1-6; unclear D gene. The CDR3 DNA sequence: TGTGCCAGCTCAGCCCTTGGCTCAGTTTATAATTCACCCCTCCACTTT. Translation: CASSALGSVYNSPLHF.